Below, one TCR beta chain is given with its context. Its target is not known. Germline V lookup: CDR1 KGHDR, CDR2 SFDVKD. The J segment lost 7 bases and the V segment lost 2 bases, leaving 6 bases of the junction unmatched. The CDR3 consists of 14 residues. The record originates from a study of T cell responses to AZD1222 COVID-19 vaccine. On the study more broadly: Second doses at about 4 or about 12 weeks were pooled.

The study, taken as a whole, reports: It was only a handful of AZD1222 recipients who were seropositive at baseline. Donors were mostly white British, more females; clonal diversity possibly underestimated. Reportedly, nearly half of unique spike TCRs recognized epitopes outside B.1.351/B.1.1.7 mutations.

This table comes from immunoSEQ multiplex PCR, and its TCRdb copy is limited to in-frame clones, with some not included. The repertoire holds about 96,000 clones, 85% to 90% seen once, with approximately 27% in the top ten. The TCR originated in an adult in good health. Specimen: peripheral blood, collected on day 0 of AZD1222 vaccination. This chain connects TRBV24-1 to TRBJ1-2, with TRBD1 matching over 7 bases. CDR3 amino acids: CATSDSPQGGGYTF. The CDR3 bases are TGTGCCACCAGTGATTCACCCCAGGGGGGTGGCTACACCTTC.